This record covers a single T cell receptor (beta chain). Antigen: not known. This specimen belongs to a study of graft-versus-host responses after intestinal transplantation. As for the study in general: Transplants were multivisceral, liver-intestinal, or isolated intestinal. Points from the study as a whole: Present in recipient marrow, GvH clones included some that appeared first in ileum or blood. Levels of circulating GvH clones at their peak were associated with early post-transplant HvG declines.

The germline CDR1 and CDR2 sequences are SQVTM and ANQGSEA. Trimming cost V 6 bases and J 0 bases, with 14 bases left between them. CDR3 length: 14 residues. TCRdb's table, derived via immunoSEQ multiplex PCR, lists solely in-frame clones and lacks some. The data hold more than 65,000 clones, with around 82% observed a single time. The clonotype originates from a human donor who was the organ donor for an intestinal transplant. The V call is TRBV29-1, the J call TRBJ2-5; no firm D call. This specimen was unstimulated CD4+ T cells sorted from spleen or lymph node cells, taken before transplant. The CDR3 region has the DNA TGCAGCGTCATCGGAGCAAGGTACCAAGAGACCCAGTACTTC. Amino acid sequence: CSVIGARYQETQYF.